This TCR beta chain was documented in a study of blood T cell repertoires in COVID-19. Study-wide background: Some COVID-19 samples were acute and others convalescent; all came from the United States, Italy and Spain. In each case, the material was cDNA or gDNA derived from T cells, B-cell-depleted T cells, or PBMCs.

The CDR3 is made up of 16 amino acids. CDR1 is ENHRY and CDR2 is SYGVKD in the germline V gene. With V trimmed by 4 bases and J by 5 bases, 8 bases remained unmatched. In the original analysis: Amplified reference gene primers provided the basis for estimating nucleated cell counts. Libraries were prepared by immunoSEQ multiplex PCR; TCRdb keeps only in-frame clonotypes and omits some of them. V, J and clone size are taken as reported in that table, and D and trimming were inferred from the DNA itself. The sample includes approximately 77,000 clones, roughly 90% seen only once; the top ten take roughly 2%.

The material sequenced was peripheral blood. V gene TRBV10-3 combines with J gene TRBJ1-6; TRBD1 aligns across 7 bases. This sequence originates from a man aged 30 to 39 with acute or convalescent COVID-19. DNA for the CDR3: TGTGCCATCAGTGGGGGGACAGTCTCGAATAATTCACCCCTCCACTTT. This codes for CAISGGTVSNNSPLHF.